Given below is one TCR beta chain in context. The data derive from a study of blood T cell repertoires in COVID-19. Study as a whole: COVID-19 samples from acute and convalescent phases originated in the United States, Italy and Spain.

Two negative PCRs, clearance, or symptom resolution had been documented for recovered Cohort 3 donors. Measured with immunoSEQ multiplex PCR; TCRdb has only the in-frame clones, and not every one. Found here are just over 300,000 clones, just over 85% of them singletons; the top ten hold roughly 4%. Trimming removed 3 bases at V and 1 base at J, with 7 bases between. There are 13 residues in the CDR3. The sequence was collected from a man aged 25-45 years who had recovered from COVID-19. The chain links TRBV12-3 or TRBV12-4 to TRBJ2-7; TRBD1 is a possible D gene (5 bases). Sequencing used PBMCs or T cells enriched from blood (not recorded which). CDR3 region: CASSFSGSYEQYF. CDR3 coding DNA: TGTGCCAGCAGTTTTTCAGGGTCCTACGAGCAGTACTTC.